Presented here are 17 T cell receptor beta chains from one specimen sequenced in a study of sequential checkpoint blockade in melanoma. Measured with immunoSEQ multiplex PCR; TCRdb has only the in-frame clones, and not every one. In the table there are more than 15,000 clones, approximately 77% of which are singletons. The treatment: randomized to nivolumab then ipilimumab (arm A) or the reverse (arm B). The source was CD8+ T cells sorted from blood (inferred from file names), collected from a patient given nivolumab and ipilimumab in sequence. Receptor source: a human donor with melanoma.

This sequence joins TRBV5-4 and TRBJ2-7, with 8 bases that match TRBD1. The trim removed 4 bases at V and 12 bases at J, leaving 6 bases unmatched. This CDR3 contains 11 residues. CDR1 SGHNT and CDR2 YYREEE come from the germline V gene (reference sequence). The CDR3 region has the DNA TGTGCCAGCAGCCGTCAGGGGGCTTGGTACTTC. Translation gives CASSRQGAWYF.

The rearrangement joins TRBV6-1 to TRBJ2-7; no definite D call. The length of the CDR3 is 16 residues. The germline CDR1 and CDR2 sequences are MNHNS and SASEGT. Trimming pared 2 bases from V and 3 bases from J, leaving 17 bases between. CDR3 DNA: TGTGCCAGCAGTGAATCGCGTGTAATGGGCAGCTACGAGCAGTACTTC. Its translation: CASSESRVMGSYEQYF.

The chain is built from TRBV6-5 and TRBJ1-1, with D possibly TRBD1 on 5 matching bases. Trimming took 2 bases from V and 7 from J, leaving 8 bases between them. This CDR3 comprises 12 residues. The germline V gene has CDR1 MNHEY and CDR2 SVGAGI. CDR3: CASSYRGGEAFF. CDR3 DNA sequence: TGTGCCAGCAGTTACAGGGGTGGTGAAGCTTTCTTT.

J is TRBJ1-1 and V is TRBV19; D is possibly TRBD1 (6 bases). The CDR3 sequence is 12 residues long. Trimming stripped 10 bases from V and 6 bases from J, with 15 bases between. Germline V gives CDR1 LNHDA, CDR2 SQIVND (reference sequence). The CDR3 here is CATRGGGAEAFF. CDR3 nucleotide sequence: TGTGCCACCCGAGGCGGGGGCGCTGAAGCTTTCTTT.

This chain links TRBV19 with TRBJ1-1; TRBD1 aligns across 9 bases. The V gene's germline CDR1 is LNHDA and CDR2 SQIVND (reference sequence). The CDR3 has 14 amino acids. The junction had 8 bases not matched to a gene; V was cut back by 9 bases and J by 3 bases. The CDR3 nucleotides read TGTGCCAGCAACAGGGGGCTTTCGGACACTGAAGCTTTCTTT. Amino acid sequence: CASNRGLSDTEAFF.

The CDR3 sequence: CASSPRTGRDYGYTF. Written as DNA, the CDR3 is TGTGCCAGTAGTCCCCGGACAGGGCGGGACTATGGCTACACCTTC. The J gene is TRBJ1-2, the V gene TRBV19; 8 positions agree with TRBD1. Trimming removed 5 bases from V and 3 bases from J; junction bases left unmatched: 8. Germline lookup yields CDR1 LNHDA and CDR2 SQIVND (reference sequence). This CDR3 contains 15 residues. The full variable domain, in which reference TRBV19 and TRBJ1-2 provide the parts outside the CDR3, is DGGITQSPKYLFRKEGQNVTLSCEQNLNHDAMYWYRQDPGQGLRLIYYSQIVNDFQKGDIAEGYSVSREKKESFPLTVTSAQKNPTAFYLCASSPRTGRDYGYTFGSGTRLTVV.

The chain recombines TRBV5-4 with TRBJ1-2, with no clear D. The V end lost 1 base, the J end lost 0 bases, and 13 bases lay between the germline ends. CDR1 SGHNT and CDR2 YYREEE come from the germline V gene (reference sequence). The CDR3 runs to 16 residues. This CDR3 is CASSLNPKETNYGYTF. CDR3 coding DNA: TGTGCCAGCAGCTTGAACCCTAAGGAGACTAACTATGGCTACACCTTC.

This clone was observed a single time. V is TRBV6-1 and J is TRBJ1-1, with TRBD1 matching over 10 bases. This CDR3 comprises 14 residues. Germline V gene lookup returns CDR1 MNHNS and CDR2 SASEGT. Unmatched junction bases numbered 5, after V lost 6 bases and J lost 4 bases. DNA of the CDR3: TGTGCCAGCAGCCGGGACAGGGGTCGCACTGAAGCTTTCTTT. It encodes CASSRDRGRTEAFF.

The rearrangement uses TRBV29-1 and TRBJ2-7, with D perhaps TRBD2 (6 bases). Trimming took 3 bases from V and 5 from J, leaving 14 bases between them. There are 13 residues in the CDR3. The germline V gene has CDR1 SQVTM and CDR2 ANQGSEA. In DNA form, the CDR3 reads TGCAGCGTTGATCTTGGGAGGAGGAACGAGCAGTACTTC. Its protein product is CSVDLGRRNEQYF.

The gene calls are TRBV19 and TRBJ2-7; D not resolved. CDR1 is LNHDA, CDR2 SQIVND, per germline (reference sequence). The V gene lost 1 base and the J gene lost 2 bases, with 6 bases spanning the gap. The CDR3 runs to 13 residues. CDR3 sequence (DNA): TGTGCCAGTAGTATAGCCATAGCCTACGAGCAGTACTTC. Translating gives CASSIAIAYEQYF.

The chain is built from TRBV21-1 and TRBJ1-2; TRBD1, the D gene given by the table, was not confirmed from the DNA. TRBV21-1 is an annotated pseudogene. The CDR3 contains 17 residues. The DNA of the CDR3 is TGTGCCAGCAGCTACCTTCGACGACAGGGATCCGACTATGGCTACACCTTC. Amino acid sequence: CASSYLRRQGSDYGYTF.

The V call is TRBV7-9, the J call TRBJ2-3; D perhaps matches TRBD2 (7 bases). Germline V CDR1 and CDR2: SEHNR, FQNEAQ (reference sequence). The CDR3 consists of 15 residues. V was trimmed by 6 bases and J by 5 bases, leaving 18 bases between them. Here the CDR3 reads CASSSRGLAEDTQYF. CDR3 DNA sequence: TGTGCCAGCAGTAGCCGGGGGCTAGCGGAAGATACGCAGTATTTT.

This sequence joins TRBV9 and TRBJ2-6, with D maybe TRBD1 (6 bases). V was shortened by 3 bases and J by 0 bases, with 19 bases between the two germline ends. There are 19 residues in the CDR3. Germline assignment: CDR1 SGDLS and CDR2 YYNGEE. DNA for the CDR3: TGTGCCAGCAGCGGACGTGAGGGGGACGTGAGCTCTGGGGCCAACGTCCTGACTTTC. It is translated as CASSGREGDVSSGANVLTF.

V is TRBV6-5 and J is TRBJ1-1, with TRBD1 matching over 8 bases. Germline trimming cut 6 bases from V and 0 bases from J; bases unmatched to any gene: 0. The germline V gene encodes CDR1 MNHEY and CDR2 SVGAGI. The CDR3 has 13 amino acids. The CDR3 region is CASRDRVNTEAFF. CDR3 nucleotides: TGTGCCAGCAGGGACAGGGTGAACACTGAAGCTTTCTTT.

The DNA for the CDR3 is TGTGCCAGTACCGATAGGCTTAAGACGGGGACTGAAGCTTTCTTT. Its protein is CASTDRLKTGTEAFF. This sequence joins TRBV7-9 and TRBJ1-1; no definite D call. Trimming took off 9 bases at V and 5 bases at J, with 22 bases between the two ends. Germline V gene lookup returns CDR1 SEHNR and CDR2 FQNEAQ (reference sequence). The length of the CDR3 is 15 residues.

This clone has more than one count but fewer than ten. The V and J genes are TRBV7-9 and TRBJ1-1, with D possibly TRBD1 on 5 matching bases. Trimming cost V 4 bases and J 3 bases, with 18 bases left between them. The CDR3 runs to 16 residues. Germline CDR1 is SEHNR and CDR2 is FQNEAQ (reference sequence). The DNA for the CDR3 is TGTGCCAGCAGCTATCCGGGACTTAAAAAGGACACTGAAGCTTTCTTT. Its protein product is CASSYPGLKKDTEAFF.

CDR3 coding DNA: TGTGCCAGCAGCTCCTTGACAGGGGTTTACGAGCAGTACTTC. Its protein is CASSSLTGVYEQYF. The chain carries TRBV7-6 and TRBJ2-7; TRBD1 aligns across 8 bases. V lost 4 bases to trimming and J lost 4 bases; unmatched junction nucleotides: 6. This CDR3 is 14 amino acids long. The germline V gene encodes CDR1 SGHVS and CDR2 FNYEAQ.